This T cell receptor (beta chain) came from a study of spatial heterogeneity in lung cancer. TCRdb called the 5' RACE reads again in MiXCR, with one record for every CDR3 protein. The sample shows 43,000 or so distinct CDR3 sequences, approximately 10% of them seen only once. There are 19 residues in the CDR3. Findings and limits, study-wide: At resection, ubiquitous expanded tumor TCRs appeared in blood more than at follow-up.

This clonotype was recorded at least ten times. Its cognate antigen is unknown. Specified time point: blood at routine non-recurrence follow-up after resection. This clonotype was sampled from a male donor with early-stage non-small cell lung cancer. This chain uses TRBV21-1 with TRBJ2-2; TRBD2, the table's D call, was not compared with the DNA. TRBV21-1 is recorded as a pseudogene. The input for sequencing was PBMCs, taken at follow-up. The CDR3 DNA reads TGTGCCACCAGTGGGATCCGGACTAGCGGACACGGGTTGTCCGGGGAGCTGTTTTTT. Protein: CATSGIRTSGHGLSGELFF.